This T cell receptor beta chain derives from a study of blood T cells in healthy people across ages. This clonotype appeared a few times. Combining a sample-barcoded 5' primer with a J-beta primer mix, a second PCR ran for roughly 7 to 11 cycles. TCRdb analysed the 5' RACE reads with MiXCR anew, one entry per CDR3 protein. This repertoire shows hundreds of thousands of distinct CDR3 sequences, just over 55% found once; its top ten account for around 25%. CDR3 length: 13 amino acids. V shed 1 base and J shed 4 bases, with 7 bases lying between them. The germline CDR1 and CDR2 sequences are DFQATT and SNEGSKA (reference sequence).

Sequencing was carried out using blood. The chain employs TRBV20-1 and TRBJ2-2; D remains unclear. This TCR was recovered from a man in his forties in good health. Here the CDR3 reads CSARALVTGELFF. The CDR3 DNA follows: TGCAGTGCTAGAGCCTTAGTCACCGGGGAGCTGTTTTTT.